This T cell receptor (beta chain) comes out of a study of blood T cell repertoires in COVID-19. Study details: The origin of the acute and convalescent COVID-19 samples was the United States, Italy and Spain.

Methods used by the authors: Using reference gene primer amplification, nucleated cell counts were estimated. Only in-frame clones appear in the TCRdb table, and some are missing; sequencing was by immunoSEQ multiplex PCR. Clone size and the V and J calls come from that table; the DNA yielded D and trimming. The sample includes approximately 150,000 clones, about 91% of them seen just once. Trimming cost V 2 bases and J 0 bases, with 10 bases left between them. Germline V gives CDR1 MNHNY, CDR2 SVGAGI (reference sequence). This CDR3 is 16 amino acids long. This receptor was taken from a woman in her forties or fifties with acute or convalescent COVID-19. The rearrangement uses TRBV6-6 and TRBJ2-2; possibly TRBD2 for D (6 bases). Sequencing was done on a sample of peripheral blood. As DNA, the CDR3 is TGTGCCAGCAGTTACCCCCGGAGGGCGAACACCGGGGAGCTGTTTTTT. This encodes CASSYPRRANTGELFF.